This TCR beta chain was sequenced in a study of molecular identifiers for immune sequencing clone quantification. Overall study findings and caveats: Highly expanded clone sizes could be underestimated through barcode sharing by identical TCR molecules. Jurkat TCR RNA spiked in from one cell could reportedly be detected among about a million naive cells.

The germline V gene encodes CDR1 LGHNA and CDR2 YSLEER. Trimming removed 2 bases from V and 5 bases from J; junction bases left unmatched: 11. There are 16 residues in the CDR3. Naive CD8 T cells underwent sorting with the CD8+CD4-CCR7+CD45RA+ definition. Listed TCR primers, together with previously described methods, were used for the bulk TCR libraries. TCRdb reprocessed the PCR reads via MiXCR and lists one record per CDR3 protein. The sample includes about 320,000 distinct CDR3 sequences, roughly a fifth of them seen just once. This clonotype came up many times. What it binds is not known. Material for sequencing was naive CD8+ T cells from blood, with Jurkat cell RNA spiked in. Documented subset: FACS-sorted CD8+CD4-CCR7+CD45RA+ naive T cells. This TCR was recovered from a human donor in good health. Some libraries in this study had Jurkat cell RNA spiked in. The chain carries TRBV4-3 and TRBJ1-1; TRBD1 matches at 7 bases. This chain's CDR3 is CASSQNPQGVGTEAFF. The CDR3, as DNA: TGCGCCAGCAGCCAAAATCCCCAGGGGGTGGGTACTGAAGCTTTCTTT.